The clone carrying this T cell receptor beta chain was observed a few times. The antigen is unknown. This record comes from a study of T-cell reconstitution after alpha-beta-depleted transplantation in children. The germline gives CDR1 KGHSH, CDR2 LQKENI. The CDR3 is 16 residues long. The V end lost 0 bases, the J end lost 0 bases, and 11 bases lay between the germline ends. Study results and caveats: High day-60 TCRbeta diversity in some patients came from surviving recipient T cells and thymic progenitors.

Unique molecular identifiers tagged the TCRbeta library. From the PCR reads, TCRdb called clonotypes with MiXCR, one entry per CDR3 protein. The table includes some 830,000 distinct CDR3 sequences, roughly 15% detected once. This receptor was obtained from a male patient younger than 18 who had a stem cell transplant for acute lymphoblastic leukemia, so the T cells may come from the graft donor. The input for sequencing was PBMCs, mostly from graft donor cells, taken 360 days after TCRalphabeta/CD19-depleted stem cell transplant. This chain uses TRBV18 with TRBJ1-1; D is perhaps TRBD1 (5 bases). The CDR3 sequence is CASSPPQTVMNTEAFF. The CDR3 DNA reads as TGTGCCAGCTCACCACCGCAGACAGTAATGAACACTGAAGCTTTCTTT.